Shown below are 17 T cell receptor beta chains from a single sample sequenced in a study of cytomegalovirus exposure and HLA in healthy donors. Both 60 Vbeta primers and 13 Jbeta primers went into the PCR. Assay used: immunoSEQ multiplex PCR; TCRdb lists only in-frame clones, some missing. The sample records about 100,000 clones, over 70% being singletons. Input material: PBMCs. These receptors all stem from a man over 45 in good health and CMV-seronegative.

The chain joins TRBV29-1 to TRBJ1-2; D is unresolved. The V gene lost 5 bases and the J gene lost 8 bases, with 15 bases spanning the gap. This CDR3 region has 12 residues. Per the germline V gene, CDR1 is SQVTM and CDR2 is ANQGSEA. DNA for the CDR3: TGCAGCGTTCTCGGTCGGGGTGAAGGCTACACCTTC. Translated: CSVLGRGEGYTF.

The chain combines TRBV2 with TRBJ1-4; 8 positions match TRBD1. The CDR3 extends over 12 amino acids. Germline V lookup: CDR1 SNHLY, CDR2 FYNNEI. Losses at the gene ends were 5 bases for V and 8 bases for J; bases not matched to a gene: 1. CDR3 amino acids: CASSRDREKLFF. In DNA form, the CDR3 reads TGTGCCAGCAGTAGGGACAGGGAAAAACTGTTTTTT. The full variable domain, its missing parts supplied by reference TRBV2 and TRBJ1-4, is EPEVTQTPSHQVTQMGQEVILRCVPISNHLYFYWYRQILGQKVEFLVSFYNNEISEKSEIFDDQFSVERPDGSNFTLKIRSTKLEDSAMYFCASSRDREKLFFGSGTQLSVL.

Note on this clone: The same CDR3 can be traced to other DNA sequences in this sample. The V gene is TRBV5-1, the J gene TRBJ2-5; 8 bases agree with TRBD2. Germline values: CDR1 SGHRS, CDR2 YFSETQ. The CDR3 totals 13 residues. The junction had 0 bases not matched to a gene; V was cut back by 2 bases and J by 3 bases. The chain's CDR3 is CASSFSGEETQYF. The CDR3 nucleotides are TGCGCCAGCAGCTTTAGCGGGGAAGAGACCCAGTACTTC.

This chain links TRBV5-6 with TRBJ2-3, with D possibly matching TRBD1 (6 bases). CDR1 and CDR2 (germline): SGHDT, YYEEEE. Trimming stripped 3 bases from V and 5 bases from J, with 13 bases between. The CDR3 loop spans 14 amino acids. CDR3 bases: TGTGCCAGCAGCTCTACAGGGCCGGAAGATACGCAGTATTTT. Translating gives CASSSTGPEDTQYF.

The gene calls are TRBV21-1 and TRBJ2-3; the tabulated D call, TRBD2, remains unverified against the DNA. TRBV21-1 is annotated as a pseudogene. This CDR3 comprises 15 residues. The CDR3: CASSKEHRSTDTQYF. CDR3 sequence (DNA): TGTGCCAGCAGCAAAGAGCACCGTAGCACAGATACGCAGTATTTT.

The chain couples TRBV27 to TRBJ1-1; TRBD1 matches 12 bases. The length of the CDR3 is 17 residues. With 2 bases clipped from V and 4 bases from J, the junction kept 8 bases outside the gene matches. Germline CDR1 is MNHEY and CDR2 is SMNVEV (reference sequence). CDR3 coding DNA: TGTGCCAGCAGTTTAAGGGGACAGGGGGCGATAGGCACTGAAGCTTTCTTT. Its protein product is CASSLRGQGAIGTEAFF.

This clone came up a few times. This chain joins TRBV5-4 and TRBJ2-1; 10 bases are a match to TRBD2. The CDR3 runs 15 residues. The junction had 7 bases not matched to a gene; V was cut back by 1 base and J by 9 bases. The V gene's germline CDR1 is SGHNT and CDR2 YYREEE (reference sequence). The CDR3 nucleotides are TGTGCCAGCAGCTTGAGAGTAGCGGGGGGAGGTGAGCAGTTCTTC. Amino acid sequence: CASSLRVAGGGEQFF.

V and J are TRBV27 and TRBJ2-1; 9 bases are shared with TRBD1. The CDR3 has 16 amino acids. V gave up 6 bases and J gave up 6 bases; unmatched junction bases: 12. Germline CDR1 reads MNHEY; CDR2 reads SMNVEV (reference sequence). As DNA, the CDR3 is TGTGCCAGCAGGAAACAGGGGGCGAGTTTTCTCAATGAGCAGTTCTTC. Translated, it gives CASRKQGASFLNEQFF.

The CDR3 DNA follows: TGTGCCAGCAGCCCCATAGACCACAGAATTAATCAGCCCCAGCATTTT. The encoded protein is CASSPIDHRINQPQHF. This sequence joins TRBV7-6 and TRBJ1-5; D unclear. The length of the CDR3 is 16 residues. V dropped 5 bases and J dropped 4 bases, with 18 bases sitting between them. Germline V CDR1 and CDR2: SGHVS, FNYEAQ.

This chain joins TRBV28 and TRBJ2-3; 7 bases align to TRBD1. The length of the CDR3 is 13 residues. Germline values: CDR1 MDHEN, CDR2 SYDVKM. V dropped 6 bases and J dropped 5; count of bases not matched to a gene: 5. The CDR3 DNA is TGTGCCAGCAGGGCAACAGGGGAAGATACGCAGTATTTT. Its protein product is CASRATGEDTQYF.

The V gene is TRBV2, the J gene TRBJ1-5; 7 nucleotides match TRBD1. J was trimmed by 5 bases and V by 5 bases; bases with no gene match: 6. The CDR3 has 14 amino acids. Germline-derived CDR1 and CDR2 are SNHLY and FYNNEI. CDR3 loop: CASSRTGDHQPQHF. The CDR3 DNA follows: TGTGCCAGCAGTCGGACAGGCGACCATCAGCCCCAGCATTTT.

V and J are TRBV30 and TRBJ2-3; D gene uncertain. This CDR3 contains 15 residues. V shed 0 bases and J shed 0 bases, with 10 bases lying between them. Looked up from germline, CDR1 is GTSNPN and CDR2 is SVGIG (reference sequence). The CDR3 loop reads CAWSVSGTSTDTQYF. DNA for the CDR3: TGTGCCTGGAGTGTATCCGGTACTAGCACAGATACGCAGTATTTT.

This clone was seen only a few times. The V call is TRBV5-4, the J call TRBJ2-7; TRBD1 is a possible D gene (6 bases). This CDR3 spans 14 amino acids. The germline V gene encodes CDR1 SGHNT and CDR2 YYREEE (reference sequence). Trimming removed 2 bases at V and 0 bases at J, with 9 bases between. The CDR3 nucleotides are TGTGCCAGCAGCTTAGGACAGTTCTCCTACGAGCAGTACTTC. Translating it yields CASSLGQFSYEQYF.

V and J are TRBV27 and TRBJ1-1, with TRBD1 matching 7 bases. The CDR3 is made up of 17 amino acids. CDR1 is MNHEY and CDR2 is SMNVEV in the germline V gene (reference sequence). V lost 8 bases, J lost 2 bases, and 17 bases stayed unmatched. CDR3 residues: CASWRLGATGQNTEAFF. The CDR3, as DNA: TGTGCCAGCTGGAGGTTGGGGGCGACAGGGCAAAACACTGAAGCTTTCTTT.

The chain is built from TRBV14 and TRBJ2-3, with 7 bases aligning to TRBD1. The CDR3 totals 15 residues. Germline V gene sequence: CDR1 SGHDN, CDR2 FVKESK. J was trimmed by 2 bases and V by 4 bases; bases with no gene match: 6. CDR3 in DNA: TGTGCCAGCAGCCCCGACAGGGTTAACACAGATACGCAGTATTTT. This gives the protein CASSPDRVNTDTQYF.

The chain uses TRBV7-9 and TRBJ2-5; TRBD2 matches 9 bases. V was pared by 5 bases and J by 2 bases, with 6 bases of the junction left unmatched. From germline, CDR1 is SEHNR and CDR2 FQNEAQ (reference sequence). The CDR3 runs to 15 residues. CDR3 amino acids: CASSRGGDGQETQYF. The CDR3 DNA reads as TGTGCCAGCAGCCGCGGGGGGGACGGACAAGAGACCCAGTACTTC.

V is TRBV7-2 and J is TRBJ1-2; 7 bases are a match to TRBD1. The CDR3 covers 14 residues. The ends lost 5 bases at V and 2 bases at J; junction bases unmatched: 5. Germline lookup yields CDR1 SGHTA and CDR2 FQGNSA. The DNA of the CDR3 is TGTGCCAGCAGCACGACAGGGTTCAACTATGGCTACACCTTC. Protein: CASSTTGFNYGYTF.